The text below deals with one T cell receptor (beta chain). The CDR3 sequence is 13 residues long. These data originate in a study of blood T cell repertoires in COVID-19. Turning to the study itself: COVID-19 samples from acute and convalescent phases originated in the United States, Italy and Spain. PBMCs, B-cell-depleted T cells, or T cells were the source of the cDNA or gDNA that made up the material.

Per the study methods: For nucleated cells, counts were estimated from reference gene primer amplification. Sequencing was performed with immunoSEQ multiplex PCR; in TCRdb, only in-frame clones are kept and a portion is missing. V, J and clone size reflect that table, while D and trimming were determined from the DNA. The table shows approximately 380,000 clones, with 85% occurring only once. This receptor was obtained from a woman aged 18-29 years with acute or convalescent COVID-19. The gene calls are TRBV21-1 and TRBJ2-5; the tabulated D call, TRBD2, remains unverified against the DNA. TRBV21-1 counts as a pseudogene. Sequenced: peripheral blood. The CDR3 is CASSNRGSETQYF. The CDR3 bases are TGTGCCAGCAGCAATCGGGGTTCCGAGACCCAGTACTTC.